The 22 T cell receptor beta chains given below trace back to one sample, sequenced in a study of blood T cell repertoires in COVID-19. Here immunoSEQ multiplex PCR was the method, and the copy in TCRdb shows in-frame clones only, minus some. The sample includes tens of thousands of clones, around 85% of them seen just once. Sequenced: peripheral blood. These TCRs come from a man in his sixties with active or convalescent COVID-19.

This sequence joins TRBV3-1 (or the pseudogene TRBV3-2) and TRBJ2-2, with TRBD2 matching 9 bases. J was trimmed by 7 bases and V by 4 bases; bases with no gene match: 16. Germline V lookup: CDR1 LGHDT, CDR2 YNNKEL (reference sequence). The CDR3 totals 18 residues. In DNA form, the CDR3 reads TGTGCCAGCAGCCTGACAGTAGCGGGGGCGCTCTCAAGCGGGGAGCTGTTTTTT. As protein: CASSLTVAGALSSGELFF.

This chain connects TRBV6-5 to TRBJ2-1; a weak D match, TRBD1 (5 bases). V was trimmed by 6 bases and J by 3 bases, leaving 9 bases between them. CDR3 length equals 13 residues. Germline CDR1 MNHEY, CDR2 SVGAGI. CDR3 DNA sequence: TGTGCCAGCAGGCAGGGTTACTACAATGAGCAGTTCTTC. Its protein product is CASRQGYYNEQFF.

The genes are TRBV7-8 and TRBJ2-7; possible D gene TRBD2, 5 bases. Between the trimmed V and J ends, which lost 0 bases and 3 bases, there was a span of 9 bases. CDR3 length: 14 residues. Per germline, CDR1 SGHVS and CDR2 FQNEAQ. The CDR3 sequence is CASSLAAGRYEQYV. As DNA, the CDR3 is TGTGCCAGCAGCTTAGCGGCGGGTCGCTACGAGCAGTACGTC.

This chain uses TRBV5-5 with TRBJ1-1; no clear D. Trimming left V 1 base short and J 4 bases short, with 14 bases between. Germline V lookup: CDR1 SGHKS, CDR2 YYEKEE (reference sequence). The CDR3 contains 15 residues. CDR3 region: CASSLLTAISTEAFF. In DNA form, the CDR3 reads TGTGCCAGCAGCTTGCTCACAGCTATAAGCACTGAAGCTTTCTTT.

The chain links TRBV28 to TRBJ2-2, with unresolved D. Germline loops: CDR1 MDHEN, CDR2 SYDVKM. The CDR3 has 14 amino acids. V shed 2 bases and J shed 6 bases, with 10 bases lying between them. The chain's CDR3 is CASSLNEIAGELFF. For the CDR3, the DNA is TGTGCCAGCAGTTTAAATGAGATCGCCGGGGAGCTGTTTTTT. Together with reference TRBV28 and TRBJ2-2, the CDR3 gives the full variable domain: DVKVTQSSRYLVKRTGEKVFLECVQDMDHENMFWYRQDPGLGLRLIYFSYDVKMKEKGDIPEGYSVSREKKERFSLILESASTNQTSMYLCASSLNEIAGELFFGEGSRLTVL.

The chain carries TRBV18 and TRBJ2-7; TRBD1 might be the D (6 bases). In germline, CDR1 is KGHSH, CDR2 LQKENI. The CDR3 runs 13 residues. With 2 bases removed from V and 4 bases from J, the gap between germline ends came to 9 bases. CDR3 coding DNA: TGTGCCAGCTCACCAAATACAGGGTACGAGCAGTACGTC. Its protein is CASSPNTGYEQYV.

The chain's CDR3 is CASSLGWRDEQYV. CDR3 sequence (DNA): TGTGCCAGCAGTTTAGGTTGGCGGGACGAGCAGTACGTC. J is TRBJ2-7 and V is TRBV12-3 or TRBV12-4; tentatively, D is TRBD2 (5 bases). The CDR3 is 13 residues long. Between the trimmed V and J ends, which lost 1 base and 5 bases, there was a span of 9 bases.

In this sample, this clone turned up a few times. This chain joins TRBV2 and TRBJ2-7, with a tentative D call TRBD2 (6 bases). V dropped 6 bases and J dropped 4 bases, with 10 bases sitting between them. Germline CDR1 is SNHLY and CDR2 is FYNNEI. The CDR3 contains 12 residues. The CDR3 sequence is CASREGRYEQYV. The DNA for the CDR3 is TGTGCCAGCAGGGAGGGCCGGTACGAGCAGTACGTC.

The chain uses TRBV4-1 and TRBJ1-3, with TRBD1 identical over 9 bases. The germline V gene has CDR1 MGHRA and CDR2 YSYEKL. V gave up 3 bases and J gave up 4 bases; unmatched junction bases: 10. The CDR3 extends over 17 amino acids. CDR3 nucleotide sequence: TGCGCCAGCAGCCAGAGGACAGGGGCAGCGAAAGGAAACACCATATATTTT. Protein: CASSQRTGAAKGNTIYF.

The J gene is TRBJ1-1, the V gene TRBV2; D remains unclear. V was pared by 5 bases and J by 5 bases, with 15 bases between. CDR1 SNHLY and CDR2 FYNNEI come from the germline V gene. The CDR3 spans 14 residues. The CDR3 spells CASSKEGPRTEAFF. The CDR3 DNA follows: TGTGCCAGCAGTAAGGAGGGCCCGCGAACTGAAGCTTTCTTT.

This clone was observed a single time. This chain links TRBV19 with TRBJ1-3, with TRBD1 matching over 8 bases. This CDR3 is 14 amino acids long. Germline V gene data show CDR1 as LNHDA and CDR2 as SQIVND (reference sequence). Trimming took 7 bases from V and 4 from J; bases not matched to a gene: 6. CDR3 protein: CASTWTGPGNTIYF. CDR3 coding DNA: TGTGCCAGTACCTGGACAGGGCCCGGAAACACCATATATTTT.

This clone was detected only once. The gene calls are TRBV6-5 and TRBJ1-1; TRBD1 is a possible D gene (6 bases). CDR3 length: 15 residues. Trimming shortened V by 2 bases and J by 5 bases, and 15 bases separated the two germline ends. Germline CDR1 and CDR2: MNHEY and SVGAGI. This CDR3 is CASSYEGGAGTEAFF. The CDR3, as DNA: TGTGCCAGCAGTTACGAAGGGGGGGCTGGGACTGAAGCTTTCTTT.

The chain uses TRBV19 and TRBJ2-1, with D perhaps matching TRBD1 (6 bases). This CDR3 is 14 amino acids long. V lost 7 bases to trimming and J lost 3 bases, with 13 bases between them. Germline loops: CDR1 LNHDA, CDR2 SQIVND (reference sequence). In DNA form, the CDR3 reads TGTGCCAGTAATGGGGGCAGGAGCTACAATGAGCAGTTCTTC. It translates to CASNGGRSYNEQFF.

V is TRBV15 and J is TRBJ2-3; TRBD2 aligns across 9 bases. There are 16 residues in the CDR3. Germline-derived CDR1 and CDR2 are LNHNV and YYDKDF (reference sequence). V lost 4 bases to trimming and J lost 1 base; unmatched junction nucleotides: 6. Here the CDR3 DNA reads TGTGCCACCAGCAAAGTAGCGGGAGTTGGCACAGATACGCAGTATTTT. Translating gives CATSKVAGVGTDTQYF. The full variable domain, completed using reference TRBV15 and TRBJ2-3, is DAMVIQNPRYQVTQFGKPVTLSCSQTLNHNVMYWYQQKSSQAPKLLFHYYDKDFNNEADTPDNFQSRRPNTSFCFLDIRSPGLGDTAMYLCATSKVAGVGTDTQYFGPGTRLTVL.

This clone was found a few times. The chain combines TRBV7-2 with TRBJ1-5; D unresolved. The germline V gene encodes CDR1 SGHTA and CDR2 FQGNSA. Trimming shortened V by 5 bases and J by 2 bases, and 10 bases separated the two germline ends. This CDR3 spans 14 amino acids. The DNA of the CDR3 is TGTGCCAGCAGCCTAACTCCGGGCAATCAGCCCCAGCATTTT. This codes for CASSLTPGNQPQHF.

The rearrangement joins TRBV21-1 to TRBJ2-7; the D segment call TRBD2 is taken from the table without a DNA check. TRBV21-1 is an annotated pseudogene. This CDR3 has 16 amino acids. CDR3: CASSKEAGQRVHEQYV. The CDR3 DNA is TGTGCCAGCAGCAAAGAGGCTGGGCAGAGGGTCCACGAGCAGTACGTC.

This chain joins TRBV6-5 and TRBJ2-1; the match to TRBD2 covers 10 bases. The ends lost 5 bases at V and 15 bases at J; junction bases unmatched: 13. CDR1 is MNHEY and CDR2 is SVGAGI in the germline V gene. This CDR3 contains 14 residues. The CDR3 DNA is TGTGCCAGCAGTACCCTCGTTAGCGGGGGGCAGCGGTTCTTC. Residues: CASSTLVSGGQRFF.

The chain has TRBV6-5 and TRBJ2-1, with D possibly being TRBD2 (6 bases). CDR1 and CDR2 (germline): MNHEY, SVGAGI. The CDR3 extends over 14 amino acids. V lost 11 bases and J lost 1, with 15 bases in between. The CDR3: CAGGRGGSYNEQFF. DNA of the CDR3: TGTGCCGGAGGCCGTGGGGGGTCCTACAATGAGCAGTTCTTC.

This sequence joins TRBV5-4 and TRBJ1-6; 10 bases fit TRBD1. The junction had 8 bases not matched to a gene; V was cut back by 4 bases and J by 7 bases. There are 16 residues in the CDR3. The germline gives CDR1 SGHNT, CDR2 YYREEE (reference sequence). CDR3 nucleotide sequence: TGTGCCAGCAGCGCCTGGACAGGGGGAATGAATTCACCCCTCCACTTT. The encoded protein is CASSAWTGGMNSPLHF.

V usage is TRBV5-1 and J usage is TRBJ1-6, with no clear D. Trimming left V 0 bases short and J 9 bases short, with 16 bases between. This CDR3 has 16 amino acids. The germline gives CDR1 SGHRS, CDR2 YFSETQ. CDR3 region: CASSLDGPRGRSPLHF. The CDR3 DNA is TGCGCCAGCAGCTTGGATGGCCCCCGGGGTCGTTCACCCCTCCACTTT.

CDR3 sequence: CASRPAGGLGYNEQFF. The CDR3 DNA is TGTGCCAGCAGGCCCGCTGGGGGACTAGGCTACAATGAGCAGTTCTTC. The gene calls are TRBV25-1 and TRBJ2-1; 8 nucleotides agree with TRBD2. This CDR3 is 16 amino acids long. J was trimmed by 3 bases and V by 6 bases; bases with no gene match: 10. Germline CDR1 is MGHDK and CDR2 is SYGVNS.

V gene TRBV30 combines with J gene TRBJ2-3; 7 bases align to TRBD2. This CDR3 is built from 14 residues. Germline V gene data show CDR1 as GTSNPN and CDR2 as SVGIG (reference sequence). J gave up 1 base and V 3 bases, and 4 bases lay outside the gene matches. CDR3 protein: CAWSRLAGTDTQYF. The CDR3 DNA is TGTGCCTGGAGCCGGCTAGCGGGCACAGATACGCAGTATTTT.